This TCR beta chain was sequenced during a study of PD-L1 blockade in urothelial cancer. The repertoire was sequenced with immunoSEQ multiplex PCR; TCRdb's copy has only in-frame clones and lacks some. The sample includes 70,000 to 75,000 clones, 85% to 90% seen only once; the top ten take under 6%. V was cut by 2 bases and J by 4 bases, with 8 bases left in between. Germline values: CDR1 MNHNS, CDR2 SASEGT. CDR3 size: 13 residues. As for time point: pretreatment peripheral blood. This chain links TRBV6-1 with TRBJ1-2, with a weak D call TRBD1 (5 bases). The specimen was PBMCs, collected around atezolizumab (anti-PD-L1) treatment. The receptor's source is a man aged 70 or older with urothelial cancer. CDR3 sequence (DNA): TGTGCCAGCAGTGAAAAGGGACTCTATGGCTACACCTTC. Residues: CASSEKGLYGYTF.